This T cell receptor (beta chain) originates from a study of T cell repertoires in cytomegalovirus infection (dated by TCRdb to about 2019). About the investigation overall: Donor HLA type was relevant to the analysis, because carriage of CMV infection together with the matching HLA type was indicated by public TCR beta signatures.

This clonotype was seen at least ten times. Its antigen is currently not known. No per-base quality is available; no much larger clone lies one base away. Study-level results and caveats: In both this cohort and an independent cohort of some 370 donors, the cumulative frequency of public TCR beta family members distinguished carriers of CMV infection plus the relevant HLA type. In the ex vivo response, HLA-C-restricted CMV-specific TCR beta clonotypes were dominant, and in two of eight donors the single most frequent clonotype came from this HLA-C-restricted group.

Instrument used: Illumina HiSeq 1500. The raw public reads went through TCRdb reprocessing: fastp at Q25, MiXCR clone calling, in-frame beta chains kept. Rows with a matching CDR3 protein are joined into one entry that keeps the most common DNA and genes. The sample data list about 740,000 distinct CDR3 sequences, and 35% to 45% of these were observed just once. Under 3% of the sample is taken by the ten largest. After removal of 4 bases from V and 0 bases from J, the junction retains 4 bases not matched to a gene. The CDR3 numbers 16 residues from cysteine through phenylalanine. CDR3 DNA is the only sequence kept; it has 48 bases, read in frame from the first base. The germline V gene encodes CDR1 SGHVS and CDR2 FQNEAQ.

The TCR sequence derives from a human donor in good health (CMV status not recorded). Some clones in this sample may be carry-over from other donors' samples. The V gene is TRBV7-8 and the J gene is TRBJ2-2; 8 bases in between match TRBD1. The specimen sequenced was PBMCs. The DNA sequence is given as TGTGCCAGCAGCTCCGGGACAGGCACGAACACCGGGGAGCTGTTTTTT. Its protein reads: CASSSGTGTNTGELFF.